These T cell receptor beta chains were read from a single sample in a study of blood T cell repertoires in COVID-19. Profiling relied on immunoSEQ multiplex PCR, and the TCRdb table lists in-frame clones only, not all of them. There are about 200,000 clones in the sample; approximately 86% occur only once, and 3.5% to 4% lies in the top ten. The sample taken for sequencing was PBMCs or T cells enriched from blood (not recorded which). The receptors were gathered from a woman aged 35 to 49 with acute COVID-19. Each CDR3 is given with its conserved first and last residue. A D gene is named only where the DNA matches it firmly. A clone size is listed for some rows: how often the clone was seen (once, few, many), or a class if it is expanded.

>-|TRBJ2-5|TRBV18|TRBD1
TGTGCCAGCTCACCAATAGGACAGGGGGCGATGGAGACCCAGTACTTC
CASSPIGQGAMETQYF
>-|TRBJ2-7|TRBV11-3|-
TGTGCCAGCAGCTTAGGGCGGGGAGCGGTTTCCTACGAGCAGTACTTC
CASSLGRGAVSYEQYF
>once|TRBJ2-7|TRBV7-9|-
TGTGCCAGCAGCTTAATAAGTGGGAAGGGGTCCTACGAGCAGTACTTC
CASSLISGKGSYEQYF
>-|TRBJ2-2|TRBV6-5|-
TGTGCCAGCAGTTACTTTGCGGGGAACACCGGGGAGCTGTTTTTT
CASSYFAGNTGELFF
>once|TRBJ1-5|TRBV16|-
TGTGCCAGCAGCCCGCAAGCGGGGAATCAGCCCCAGCATTTT
CASSPQAGNQPQHF
>-|TRBJ1-1|TRBV11-3|-
TGTGCCAGCAGTTCGCGGGGGGATACTGAAGCTTTCTTT
CASSSRGDTEAFF
>-|TRBJ2-5|TRBV18|-
TGTGCCAGCTCACGACAGTTCGACGGGACCCAGTACTTC
CASSRQFDGTQYF
>-|TRBJ2-7|TRBV14|-
TGTGCCAGCAGCCAACTAGTAGCGGAGAGGGTACAGTACTTC
CASSQLVAERVQYF
>-|TRBJ1-6|TRBV9|-
TGTGCCAGCAGCCTAGACCCCCTCAGGGGTGGCGGTTCACCCCTCCACTTT
CASSLDPLRGGGSPLHF
>-|TRBJ2-7|TRBV12-5|TRBD2
TGTGCTAGTGGTTATCAGGGACTAGCGGGACCCTACGAGCAGTACTTC
CASGYQGLAGPYEQYF
>few|TRBJ2-2|TRBV6-5|-
TGTGCCAGCAGTATTGACAGATCGAACACCGGGGAGCTGTTTTTT
CASSIDRSNTGELFF
>once|TRBJ1-3|TRBV2|-
TGTGCCAGCAGTGATAATCCTTTGAGGGCTGCTGGAAACACCATATATTTT
CASSDNPLRAAGNTIYF
>once|TRBJ1-2|TRBV4-2|-
TGTGCCAGCAGCCAAGAATTGGGGCAGGGGTATGGCTACACCTTC
CASSQELGQGYGYTF
>-|TRBJ1-1|TRBV28|-
TGTGCCAGCGTGGGGGGGGGCATTGGGAACACTGAAGCTTTCTTT
CASVGGGIGNTEAFF
>-|TRBJ1-2|TRBV2|TRBD1
TGTGCCAGCAGTGAAGATTCCGGGACAGGGGACACTAACTATGGCTACACCTTC
CASSEDSGTGDTNYGYTF
>-|TRBJ2-1|TRBV19|-
TGTGCCAGTAGCGACAGGTACAATGAGCAGTTCTTC
CASSDRYNEQFF
>-|TRBJ2-1|TRBV13|TRBD1
TGTGCCAGCAGCTTTGGGACAGGGGGCAATGAGCAGTTCTTC
CASSFGTGGNEQFF
>once|TRBJ2-7|TRBV13|TRBD2
TGTGCCAGCAGCAGTAGCGGGAGGGCCTCATACGAGCAGTACTTC
CASSSSGRASYEQYF
>many|TRBJ2-1|TRBV6-2/TRBV6-3|-
TGTGCCAGCAGTAATCTATCACCGGCCTACAATGAGCAGTTCTTC
CASSNLSPAYNEQFF
>-|TRBJ1-2|TRBV10-3|-
TGTGCCATCACACCGAGTGGACTCCCAGGCTATGGCTACACCTTT
CAITPSGLPGYGYTF
>-|TRBJ1-5|TRBV5-1|-
TGCGCCAGCAGCTTGGTGGCAGGCAAGGAACAGCCCCAGCATTTT
CASSLVAGKEQPQHF
>-|TRBJ2-7|TRBV6-5|-
TGTGCCAGCAGTTACTCGAACAGGGCCAGGGCCGAGCAGTACTTC
CASSYSNRARAEQYF
>-|TRBJ1-2|TRBV19|-
TGTGCCAGTAGTATGGTTGGAGGGCGTACCGGTTCTACCTATGGCTACACCTTC
CASSMVGGRTGSTYGYTF
>-|TRBJ2-1|TRBV7-2|-
TGTGCCAGCAGCTCAAGACAGAACAATGAGCAGTTCTTC
CASSSRQNNEQFF
>-|TRBJ1-2|TRBV11-2|-
TGTGCCAGCAGTCAGCCGGACACCTATGGCTACACCTTC
CASSQPDTYGYTF
>-|TRBJ1-1|TRBV9|TRBD1
TGTGCCAGCAGCGGCTTGCAGGGGGACACTGAAGCTTTCTTT
CASSGLQGDTEAFF
>-|TRBJ2-7|TRBV3-1/TRBV3-2|TRBD2
TGTGCCAGCAGCCAAGAAACGGCTAGCGGGACTGACTCCTACGAGCAGTACTTC
CASSQETASGTDSYEQYF
>few|TRBJ2-7|TRBV7-2|-
TGTGCCAGCAGGGGAACAGGGTTATACCACGAGCAGTACTTC
CASRGTGLYHEQYF
>-|TRBJ2-1|TRBV11-2|-
TGTGCCAGCAGCGGAGCGCGGAGCTCCTACAATGAGCAGTTCTTC
CASSGARSSYNEQFF
>-|TRBJ1-1|TRBV10-3|TRBD1
TGTGCCATCAGTCGCGGGACAGGGGGCGCGGAAACTGAAGCTTTCTTT
CAISRGTGGAETEAFF
>-|TRBJ1-3|TRBV9|-
TGTGCCAGCAGCGTAGAAGCACAGGCCCTCTCTGGAAACACCATATATTTT
CASSVEAQALSGNTIYF
>-|TRBJ1-4|TRBV7-2|-
TGTGCCAGCAGCTTAGACATGAATGAAAAACTGTTTTTT
CASSLDMNEKLFF
>-|TRBJ1-1|TRBV19|-
TGTGCCAGTAGTTGGGAGAGGAACACTGAAGCTTTCTTT
CASSWERNTEAFF
>-|TRBJ1-5|TRBV6-5|-
TGTGCCAGCAGTTACTCGTTAGGGGAGCCCCAGCATTTT
CASSYSLGEPQHF
>once|TRBJ2-4|TRBV24-1|-
TGTGCCACCAGTGATTTGAATGACTGGGCCAAAAACATTCAGTACTTC
CATSDLNDWAKNIQYF
>-|TRBJ2-2|TRBV7-9|-
TGTGCCAGCAGCTTAGTTGCAGTCGGGGAGCTGTTTTTT
CASSLVAVGELFF